Listed here are 4 T cell receptor beta chains from one sample, sequenced in a study of blood T cell repertoires in COVID-19. Sequenced by immunoSEQ multiplex PCR; TCRdb stores in-frame clones only, minus some. The repertoire holds 160,000 or so clones, with roughly 82% as singletons. Input material: peripheral blood. The receptor set was obtained from a woman in her 70s with acute or convalescent COVID-19.

The J gene is TRBJ1-1, the V gene TRBV4-1, with 8 bases fitting TRBD1. The CDR3 runs to 16 residues. With 0 bases clipped from V and 4 bases from J, the junction kept 7 bases outside the gene matches. Germline CDR1 reads MGHRA; CDR2 reads YSYEKL. In nucleotides, the CDR3 is TGCGCCAGCAGCCAAGAGGTGACAGGGGTGAGCACTGAAGCTTTCTTT. It codes for CASSQEVTGVSTEAFF.

On this clone itself: This may be a read error, as it is one base from a much larger clone. The V gene is TRBV6-6, the J gene TRBJ2-2, with 8 positions matching TRBD1. The CDR3 contains 16 residues. Germline CDR1 reads MNHNY; CDR2 reads SVGAGI (reference sequence). The CDR3 loop reads CASSFGQGPNIGELFF. CDR3 bases: TGTGCCAGCAGTTTCGGACAGGGTCCGAACATCGGGGAGCTGTTTTTT.

The CDR3 here is CASSLLAGVGTDTQYF. As DNA, the CDR3 is TGTGCCAGCAGCCTTCTAGCGGGAGTGGGCACAGATACGCAGTATTTT. This sequence joins TRBV9 and TRBJ2-3; 10 nucleotides agree with TRBD2. Germline V gene lookup returns CDR1 SGDLS and CDR2 YYNGEE. V lost 4 bases to trimming and J lost 1 base; unmatched junction nucleotides: 6. CDR3 size: 16 residues.

This chain uses TRBV7-2 with TRBJ2-3; D ambiguous. CDR3 length: 15 amino acids. V lost 5 bases, J lost 0 bases, and 12 bases lay in between. Germline CDR1 reads SGHTA; CDR2 reads FQGNSA. CDR3 in DNA: TGTGCCAGCAGCCCGCTTACCGGGAGCACAGATACGCAGTATTTT. It translates to CASSPLTGSTDTQYF.